This T cell receptor beta chain was profiled in a study of blood T cell repertoires in COVID-19. Overall study context: There were acute and convalescent COVID-19 samples, and they came from the United States, Italy and Spain.

Sequencing was performed with immunoSEQ multiplex PCR; in TCRdb, only in-frame clones are kept and a portion is missing. The table includes approximately 92,000 clones, roughly four fifths detected once. This receptor was taken from a man aged 60 to 75 with acute or convalescent COVID-19. Sequences were obtained from peripheral blood.

CDR3 protein: CASTLGDRAYGYTF. The CDR3 DNA reads TGTGCCAGCACTCTGGGGGACAGGGCTTATGGCTACACCTTC. J is TRBJ1-2 and V is TRBV11-2; 9 nucleotides agree with TRBD1. The V segment lost 7 bases and the J segment 5 bases; nucleotides outside the gene matches: 8. This CDR3 comprises 14 residues. The germline V gene encodes CDR1 SGHAT and CDR2 FQNNGV.